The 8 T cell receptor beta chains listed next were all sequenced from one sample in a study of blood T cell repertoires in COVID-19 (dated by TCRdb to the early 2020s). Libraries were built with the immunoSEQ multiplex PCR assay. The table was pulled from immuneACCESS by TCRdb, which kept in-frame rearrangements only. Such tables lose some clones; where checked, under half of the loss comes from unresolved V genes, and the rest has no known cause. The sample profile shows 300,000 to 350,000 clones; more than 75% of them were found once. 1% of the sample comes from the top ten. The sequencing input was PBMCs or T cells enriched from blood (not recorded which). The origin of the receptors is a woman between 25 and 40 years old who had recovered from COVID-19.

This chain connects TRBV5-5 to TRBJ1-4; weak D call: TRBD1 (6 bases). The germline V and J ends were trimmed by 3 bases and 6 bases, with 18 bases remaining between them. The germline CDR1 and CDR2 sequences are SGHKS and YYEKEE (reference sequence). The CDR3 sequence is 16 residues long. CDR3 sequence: CASSSRSGTLYEKLFF. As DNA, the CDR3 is TGTGCCAGCAGCTCCCGGTCCGGGACACTATATGAAAAACTGTTTTTT.

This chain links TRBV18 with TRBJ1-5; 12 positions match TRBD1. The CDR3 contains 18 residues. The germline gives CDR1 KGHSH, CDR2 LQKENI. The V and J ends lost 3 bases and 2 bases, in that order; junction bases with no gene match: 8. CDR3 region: CASSPSGTGGSRNQPQHF. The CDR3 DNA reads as TGTGCCAGCTCACCCAGCGGGACAGGGGGCTCGCGCAATCAGCCCCAGCATTTT.

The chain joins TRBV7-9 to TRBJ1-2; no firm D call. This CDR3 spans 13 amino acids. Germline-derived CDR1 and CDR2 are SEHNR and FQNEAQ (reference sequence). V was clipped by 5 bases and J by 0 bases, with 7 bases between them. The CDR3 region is CASSPQTNYGYTF. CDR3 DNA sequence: TGTGCCAGCAGCCCTCAGACTAACTATGGCTACACCTTC. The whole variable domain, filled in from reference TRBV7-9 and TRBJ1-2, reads DTGVSQNPRHKITKRGQNVTFRCDPISEHNRLYWYRQTLGQGPEFLTYFQNEAQLEKSRLLSDRFSAERPKGSFSTLEIQRTEQGDSAMYLCASSPQTNYGYTFGSGTRLTVV.

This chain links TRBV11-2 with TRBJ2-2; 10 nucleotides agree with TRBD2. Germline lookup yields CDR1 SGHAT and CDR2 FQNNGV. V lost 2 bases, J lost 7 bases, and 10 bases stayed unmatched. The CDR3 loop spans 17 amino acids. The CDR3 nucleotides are TGTGCCAGCAGCTTATTAGCGGGGGGTGACTACGGCGGGGAGCTGTTTTTT. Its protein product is CASSLLAGGDYGGELFF.

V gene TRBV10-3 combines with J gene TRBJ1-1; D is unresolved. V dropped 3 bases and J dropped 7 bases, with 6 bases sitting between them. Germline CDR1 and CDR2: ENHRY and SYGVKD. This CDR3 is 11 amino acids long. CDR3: CAISDVNEAFF. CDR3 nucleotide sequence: TGTGCCATCAGTGATGTCAATGAAGCTTTCTTT.

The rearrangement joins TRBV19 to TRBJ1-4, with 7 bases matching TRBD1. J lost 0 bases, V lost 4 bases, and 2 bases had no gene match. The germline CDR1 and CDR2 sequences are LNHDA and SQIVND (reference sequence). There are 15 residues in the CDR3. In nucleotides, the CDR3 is TGTGCCAGTAGTAACAGGGGCTCAACTAATGAAAAACTGTTTTTT. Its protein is CASSNRGSTNEKLFF.

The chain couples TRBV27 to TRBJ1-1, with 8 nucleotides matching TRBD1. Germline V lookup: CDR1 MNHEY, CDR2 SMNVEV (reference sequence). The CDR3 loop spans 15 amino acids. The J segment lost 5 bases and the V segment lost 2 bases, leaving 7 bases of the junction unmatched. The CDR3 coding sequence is TGTGCCAGCAGTTTAGGCGTACAGGGGGGTACTGAAGCTTTCTTT. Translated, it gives CASSLGVQGGTEAFF.

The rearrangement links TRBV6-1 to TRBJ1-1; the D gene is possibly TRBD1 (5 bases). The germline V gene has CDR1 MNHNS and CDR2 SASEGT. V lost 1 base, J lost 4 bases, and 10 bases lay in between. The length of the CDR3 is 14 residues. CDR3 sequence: CASSEVGGGTEAFF. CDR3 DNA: TGTGCCAGCAGTGAAGTTGGGGGGGGCACTGAAGCTTTCTTT.